The 24 T cell receptor beta chains reported below all come from one sample, sequenced in a study of blood T cell repertoires in COVID-19. Generated by immunoSEQ multiplex PCR, the TCRdb table keeps only in-frame clones and is missing some. This sample yields approximately 180,000 clones, of which approximately 92% are seen a single time; around 2.3% belongs to the top ten. Specimen: PBMCs or T cells enriched from blood (not recorded which). The receptors were gathered from a woman in her 40s with acute COVID-19.

The rearrangement uses TRBV4-1 and TRBJ1-4; D is possibly TRBD1 (6 bases). Germline values: CDR1 MGHRA, CDR2 YSYEKL. The V and J ends lost 3 bases and 4 bases respectively, with 18 bases between them. This CDR3 comprises 17 residues. CDR3 region: CASSQGANRAVNEKLFF. CDR3 nucleotides: TGCGCCAGCAGCCAGGGGGCGAACAGGGCTGTTAATGAAAAACTGTTTTTT.

The J gene is TRBJ2-3, the V gene TRBV7-3; D gene ambiguous. In germline, CDR1 is SGHTA, CDR2 FQGTGA. This CDR3 contains 13 residues. V was cut by 5 bases and J by 3 bases, with 9 bases left in between. CDR3 coding DNA: TGTGCCAGCAGCCTACAGCCTACAGATACGCAGTATTTT. Residues: CASSLQPTDTQYF.

The rearrangement links TRBV2 to TRBJ2-5, with 15 positions matching TRBD2. Germline values: CDR1 SNHLY, CDR2 FYNNEI. CDR3 length: 14 amino acids. The junction had 5 bases not matched to a gene; V was cut back by 3 bases and J by 12 bases. CDR3 region: CASSEGTSGGPKYF. The CDR3 bases are TGTGCCAGCAGTGAGGGGACTAGCGGGGGGCCGAAGTACTTC.

The chain links TRBV5-1 to TRBJ2-3; 9 bases align to TRBD2. Trimming removed 0 bases from V and 1 base from J; junction bases left unmatched: 0. Germline loops: CDR1 SGHRS, CDR2 YFSETQ. The CDR3 loop spans 15 amino acids. The CDR3 spells CASSLGTSGTDTQYF. CDR3 DNA sequence: TGCGCCAGCAGCTTGGGGACTAGCGGCACAGATACGCAGTATTTT.

This clone was recorded only once. This CDR3 reads CASSPTGDKETQYF. CDR3 bases: TGTGCCAGCTCACCGACAGGGGATAAAGAGACCCAGTACTTC. The chain has TRBV18 and TRBJ2-5; TRBD1 matches 8 bases. Germline values: CDR1 KGHSH, CDR2 LQKENI. V gave up 3 bases and J gave up 3 bases; unmatched junction bases: 3. CDR3 length: 14 residues.

The chain is built from TRBV4-1 and TRBJ2-1, with 14 bases that match TRBD2. CDR1 MGHRA and CDR2 YSYEKL come from the germline V gene. The CDR3 runs to 18 residues. The trim removed 0 bases at V and 0 bases at J, leaving 1 base unmatched. CDR3 amino acids: CASSQEGTSGSSYNEQFF. DNA of the CDR3: TGCGCCAGCAGCCAAGAGGGGACTAGCGGGAGCTCCTACAATGAGCAGTTCTTC.

The rearrangement joins TRBV9 to TRBJ2-7; D ambiguous. Germline assignment: CDR1 SGDLS and CDR2 YYNGEE. V lost 4 bases to trimming and J lost 6 bases, with 14 bases between them. The length of the CDR3 is 13 residues. CDR3 sequence (DNA): TGTGCCAGCAGCTCTTTACTGTTTAGCGAGCAGTACTTC. Translated: CASSSLLFSEQYF.

The chain links TRBV3-1 (or the pseudogene TRBV3-2) to TRBJ2-2; 8 bases line up with TRBD2. This CDR3 region has 16 residues. J was trimmed by 5 bases and V by 4 bases; bases with no gene match: 9. Germline CDR1 and CDR2: LGHDT and YNNKEL (reference sequence). This chain's CDR3 is CASSPEPAGVTGELFF. Written as DNA, the CDR3 is TGTGCCAGCAGCCCCGAGCCAGCGGGAGTAACCGGGGAGCTGTTTTTT.

This clone came up once. The V gene is TRBV30, the J gene TRBJ1-5, with a tentative D call TRBD1 (5 bases). The CDR3 covers 12 residues. V shed 6 bases and J shed 0 bases, with 6 bases lying between them. Germline-derived CDR1 and CDR2 are GTSNPN and SVGIG (reference sequence). The CDR3 loop is CACDSSNQPQHF. CDR3 DNA sequence: TGTGCCTGCGACAGTAGCAATCAGCCCCAGCATTTT.

This sequence joins TRBV4-1 and TRBJ1-5; D possibly corresponds to TRBD1 (6 bases). The germline V and J ends were trimmed by 1 base and 6 bases, with 7 bases remaining between them. Germline V gene lookup returns CDR1 MGHRA and CDR2 YSYEKL. The CDR3 is 13 residues long. CDR3 coding DNA: TGCGCCAGCAGCCAAGTCAGGGGTCAGCCCCAGCATTTT. The encoded protein is CASSQVRGQPQHF.

The chain employs TRBV20-1 and TRBJ1-1; possible D gene TRBD1, 6 bases. Trimming shortened V by 3 bases and J by 7 bases, and 9 bases separated the two germline ends. This CDR3 region has 11 residues. Looked up from germline, CDR1 is DFQATT and CDR2 is SNEGSKA (reference sequence). The DNA of the CDR3 is TGCAGTGCTAGTAAACAGGGTGAAGCTTTCTTT. Translated: CSASKQGEAFF.

V usage is TRBV30 and J usage is TRBJ2-7, with D perhaps TRBD2 (5 bases). V dropped 1 base and J dropped 0 bases, with 16 bases sitting between them. Germline values: CDR1 GTSNPN, CDR2 SVGIG (reference sequence). This CDR3 contains 16 residues. The CDR3 coding sequence is TGTGCCTGGAGTGCCTTGCCGGGGAAAACCTCCTACGAGCAGTACTTC. It codes for CAWSALPGKTSYEQYF.

This rearrangement joins TRBV7-2 to TRBJ2-7, with TRBD1 as a possible D gene (5 bases). Per the germline V gene, CDR1 is SGHTA and CDR2 is FQGNSA. This CDR3 spans 17 amino acids. Trimming left V 0 bases short and J 7 bases short, with 22 bases between. Here the CDR3 reads CASSLAGLPGDLCEQYF. The CDR3 DNA sequence: TGTGCCAGCAGCTTAGCGGGGCTGCCAGGAGACCTCTGTGAGCAGTACTTC.

The chain has TRBV7-3 and TRBJ2-2; 7 positions match TRBD2. J gave up 5 bases and V 2 bases, and 5 bases lay outside the gene matches. Germline V gene sequence: CDR1 SGHTA, CDR2 FQGTGA. This CDR3 is 15 amino acids long. The CDR3 is CASSLDGRKTGELFF. In DNA, the CDR3 is TGTGCCAGCAGCTTAGACGGGAGGAAAACCGGGGAGCTGTTTTTT.

The rearrangement uses TRBV27 and TRBJ2-7, with TRBD2 matching over 15 bases. V trimming: 0 bases; J trimming: 6 bases; junction bases outside the gene matches: 9. From germline, CDR1 is MNHEY and CDR2 SMNVEV (reference sequence). The length of the CDR3 is 18 residues. The CDR3 DNA follows: TGTGCCAGCAGTTTATCGAATGGACTAGCGGGGGGGCCTCTCGAGCAGTACTTC. Protein: CASSLSNGLAGGPLEQYF.

This chain uses TRBV11-1 with TRBJ2-3, with 8 bases aligning to TRBD2. CDR3 size: 15 residues. Germline V lookup: CDR1 SGHAT, CDR2 FQDESV (reference sequence). With 7 bases clipped from V and 4 bases from J, the junction kept 10 bases outside the gene matches. DNA for the CDR3: TGTGCCAGCAAGCGCGGGAGGAACGGGGCAGATACGCAGTATTTT. It encodes CASKRGRNGADTQYF.

V is TRBV12-5 and J is TRBJ2-7, with 10 nucleotides matching TRBD2. With V trimmed by 9 bases and J by 4 bases, 6 bases remained unmatched. This CDR3 is 13 amino acids long. Germline V gene data show CDR1 as LGHNT and CDR2 as FRNRAP. CDR3 amino acids: CARGASGSYEQYF. The CDR3, as DNA: TGTGCTAGAGGGGCTAGCGGGAGTTACGAGCAGTACTTC.

The CDR3 nucleotides read TGCGCCAGCAGCCTAATAGGGGCGGCCAAAAACATTCAGTACTTC. Translation gives CASSLIGAAKNIQYF. This sequence joins TRBV4-1 and TRBJ2-4; TRBD1 is a possible D gene (5 bases). V gave up 4 bases and J gave up 1 base, with 11 bases separating them. There are 15 residues in the CDR3. Germline values: CDR1 MGHRA, CDR2 YSYEKL.

This chain links TRBV10-1 with TRBJ1-5; no firm D call. Germline V gene lookup returns CDR1 WNHNN and CDR2 SYGVQD (reference sequence). V gave up 6 bases and J gave up 3 bases, with 9 bases separating them. The CDR3 runs 13 residues. CDR3 sequence (DNA): TGCGCCAGCAGAGCTCGTAACAATCAGCCCCAGCATTTT. Its protein product is CASRARNNQPQHF.

The V and J genes are TRBV5-1 and TRBJ1-2; D perhaps matches TRBD1 (5 bases). The ends were cut back, 0 bases at V and 7 bases at J, with 13 bases in the middle. The CDR3 consists of 14 residues. In germline, CDR1 is SGHRS, CDR2 YFSETQ. The CDR3 coding sequence is TGCGCCAGCAGCTTGGAGCACTGGGACTTTGGCTACACCTTC. Amino acids: CASSLEHWDFGYTF.

The V and J genes are TRBV5-1 and TRBJ2-7, with D unresolved. The germline V gene has CDR1 SGHRS and CDR2 YFSETQ. V gave up 0 bases and J gave up 1 base, with 8 bases separating them. This CDR3 region has 14 residues. The CDR3 loop reads CASSLDGRSYEQYF. In DNA form, the CDR3 reads TGCGCCAGCAGCTTGGATGGCAGATCCTACGAGCAGTACTTC. Filled out from reference TRBV5-1 and TRBJ2-7, the complete variable domain reads KAGVTQTPRYLIKTRGQQVTLSCSPISGHRSVSWYQQTPGQGLQFLFEYFSETQRNKGNFPGRFSGRQFSNSRSEMNVSTLELGDSALYLCASSLDGRSYEQYFGPGTRLTVT.

The chain is built from TRBV5-1 and TRBJ2-2; the match to TRBD2 covers 14 bases. The germline V gene has CDR1 SGHRS and CDR2 YFSETQ. This CDR3 is 17 amino acids long. V trimming: 4 bases; J trimming: 3 bases; junction bases outside the gene matches: 5. The CDR3 is CASSMTSGRADTGELFF. In DNA, the CDR3 is TGCGCCAGCAGCATGACTAGCGGGAGGGCAGACACCGGGGAGCTGTTTTTT.

The V gene is TRBV7-2, the J gene TRBJ2-1, with TRBD1 identical over 7 bases. V dropped 5 bases and J dropped 4; count of bases not matched to a gene: 11. The CDR3 has 16 amino acids. Germline CDR1 SGHTA, CDR2 FQGNSA. In DNA form, the CDR3 reads TGTGCCAGCAGCCCAACCCCACAGGGGACGTACAATGAGCAGTTCTTC. The encoded protein is CASSPTPQGTYNEQFF.

The chain recombines TRBV19 with TRBJ2-1, with 13 bases aligning to TRBD2. CDR3 length: 17 amino acids. V lost 5 bases, J lost 3 bases, and 7 bases stayed unmatched. Germline assignment: CDR1 LNHDA and CDR2 SQIVND (reference sequence). CDR3 sequence: CASSETSGGPVYNEQFF. The DNA of the CDR3 is TGTGCCAGTAGTGAGACTAGCGGGGGGCCTGTCTACAATGAGCAGTTCTTC.